This TCR beta chain was retrieved from a study of lymphopenia after photon versus proton radiotherapy. Study-wide results and limits: Only patients who died were analyzed for survival; proton advantage is unproven. After lymphocyte nadir, photon-treated repertoires showed oligoclonal expansion, especially CD8+ Temra.

As for this clone: Its antigen remains unknown.

Germline V gene lookup returns CDR1 SEHNR and CDR2 FQNEAQ (reference sequence). The CDR3 consists of 17 residues. Unmatched junction bases numbered 17, after V lost 5 bases and J lost 9 bases. Produced via immunoSEQ multiplex PCR; TCRdb's table is partial and in-frame only. The table lists around 64,000 clones, roughly 87% of them singletons. The sequencing used peripheral blood, collected from a patient treated with proton-based radiotherapy. V usage is TRBV7-9 and J usage is TRBJ2-1; 9 positions match TRBD1. The receptor was isolated from an elderly man with esophageal cancer. The CDR3 DNA reads TGTGCCAGCAGCCCACTGGGCATCGGACAGGGGATCGGTGAGCAGTTCTTC. Translated, it gives CASSPLGIGQGIGEQFF.